One sample yielded the 19 T cell receptor beta chains listed below, sequenced in a study of cytomegalovirus exposure and HLA in healthy donors. Primers for the PCR totalled 60 Vbeta and 13 Jbeta. Measured with immunoSEQ multiplex PCR; TCRdb has only the in-frame clones, and not every one. Found here are about 100,000 clones, roughly 74% of them singletons; the top ten hold 1.5% to 2%. Sample: PBMCs. These receptors all come from a woman aged 40 to 49 in good health and CMV-seronegative.

The rearrangement joins TRBV14 to TRBJ1-2; no clear D gene. The length of the CDR3 is 20 residues. V was shortened by 0 bases and J by 3 bases, with 26 bases between the two germline ends. The V gene's germline CDR1 is SGHDN and CDR2 FVKESK. The CDR3 sequence: CASSQDLDLFGVPGYYGYTF. CDR3 coding DNA: TGTGCCAGCAGCCAAGATCTTGACCTATTTGGGGTTCCGGGGTACTATGGCTACACCTTC.

The genes are TRBV9 and TRBJ2-1, with 7 positions matching TRBD2. The CDR3 loop spans 15 amino acids. The germline gives CDR1 SGDLS, CDR2 YYNGEE. Unmatched junction bases numbered 3, after V lost 0 bases and J lost 3 bases. In DNA form, the CDR3 reads TGTGCCAGCAGCGTAGTCGGGGGGATCTACAATGAGCAGTTCTTC. This encodes CASSVVGGIYNEQFF. Combining the CDR3 with reference TRBV9 and TRBJ2-1 gives the whole variable domain DSGVTQTPKHLITATGQRVTLRCSPRSGDLSVYWYQQSLDQGLQFLIQYYNGEERAKGNILERFSAQQFPDLHSELNLSSLELGDSALYFCASSVVGGIYNEQFFGPGTRLTVL.

The chain employs TRBV6-5 and TRBJ1-2; 11 bases are shared with TRBD1. Germline CDR1 MNHEY, CDR2 SVGAGI. The CDR3 has 14 amino acids. The junction had 4 bases not matched to a gene; V was cut back by 7 bases and J by 3 bases. The CDR3 region is CASTRDRGDYGYTF. The CDR3 DNA sequence: TGTGCCAGCACCAGGGACAGGGGGGACTATGGCTACACCTTC.

The gene calls are TRBV7-3 and TRBJ2-5; 8 nucleotides line up with TRBD2. V shed 5 bases, J shed 3 bases, and the junction held 5 bases outside the gene matches. Germline CDR1 and CDR2: SGHTA and FQGTGA. This CDR3 spans 14 amino acids. The CDR3 nucleotides read TGTGCCAGCAGCCCAGGGACTAGTAAAGAGACCCAGTACTTC. It yields the protein CASSPGTSKETQYF. The full variable domain, with the rest looked up from reference TRBV7-3 and TRBJ2-5, is GAGVSQTPSNKVTEKGKYVELRCDPISGHTALYWYRQSLGQGPEFLIYFQGTGAADDSGLPNDRFFAVRPEGSVSTLKIQRTERGDSAVYLCASSPGTSKETQYFGPGTRLLVL.

The chain is built from TRBV28 and TRBJ1-4; 8 bases line up with TRBD1. Germline V gene sequence: CDR1 MDHEN, CDR2 SYDVKM. Trimming took 2 bases from V and 0 from J; bases not matched to a gene: 17. The CDR3 length is 21 residues. The CDR3 here is CASSLRGWQGATSTTNEKLFF. CDR3 sequence (DNA): TGTGCCAGCAGTTTAAGAGGTTGGCAGGGGGCAACTTCCACAACTAATGAAAAACTGTTTTTT.

The chain employs TRBV5-1 and TRBJ2-3; D call uncertain. Germline-derived CDR1 and CDR2 are SGHRS and YFSETQ. V lost 2 bases, J lost 0 bases, and 13 bases lay in between. The CDR3 is 16 amino acids. The CDR3 nucleotides are TGCGCCAGCAGCTTTGTAAGGATGACTAGCACAGATACGCAGTATTTT. Its protein is CASSFVRMTSTDTQYF.

The chain joins TRBV6-5 to TRBJ2-5; D unclear. Trimming stripped 7 bases from V and 5 bases from J, with 20 bases between. Germline V lookup: CDR1 MNHEY, CDR2 SVGAGI. The CDR3 length is 15 residues. As DNA, the CDR3 is TGTGCCAGCAAAGTTACGATTCTGTCGAGGGAGACCCAGTACTTC. It specifies CASKVTILSRETQYF.

The chain carries TRBV2 and TRBJ1-2, with a weak D call TRBD1 (6 bases). Germline values: CDR1 SNHLY, CDR2 FYNNEI. This CDR3 has 13 amino acids. Trimming took 8 bases from V and 5 from J, leaving 15 bases between them. CDR3 in DNA: TGTGCCAGCCGCGGGGGGCTGCAGTATGGCTACACCTTC. Amino acids: CASRGGLQYGYTF.

The rearrangement uses TRBV28 and TRBJ2-3; the match to TRBD1 covers 10 bases. Trimming removed 2 bases from V and 3 bases from J; junction bases left unmatched: 2. Germline V lookup: CDR1 MDHEN, CDR2 SYDVKM. This CDR3 comprises 15 residues. The CDR3 coding sequence is TGTGCCAGCAGTTTAGGACAGGGGGAAACAGATACGCAGTATTTT. It specifies CASSLGQGETDTQYF.

V gene TRBV29-1 combines with J gene TRBJ2-1; D possibly corresponds to TRBD2 (6 bases). Germline V gene sequence: CDR1 SQVTM, CDR2 ANQGSEA. CDR3 length: 12 amino acids. V lost 8 bases and J lost 6, with 14 bases in between. CDR3 amino acids: CSSGGGSNEQFF. CDR3 DNA: TGCAGCTCAGGTGGAGGGTCCAATGAGCAGTTCTTC.

The chain links TRBV6-5 to TRBJ2-2; D is perhaps TRBD2 (6 bases). The CDR3 length is 14 residues. The germline CDR1 and CDR2 sequences are MNHEY and SVGAGI. V shed 5 bases and J shed 0 bases, with 7 bases lying between them. This CDR3 reads CASSAGTNTGELFF. The CDR3 DNA sequence: TGTGCCAGCAGTGCGGGGACGAACACCGGGGAGCTGTTTTTT.

The V gene is TRBV29-1, the J gene TRBJ2-5; the D is unclear. The CDR3 spans 14 residues. Per the germline V gene, CDR1 is SQVTM and CDR2 is ANQGSEA. Deletions cut 3 bases from V and 7 bases from J, with 18 bases between. The CDR3 sequence: CSVDDSVLPPTQYF. The CDR3 DNA reads as TGCAGCGTTGATGATTCGGTCCTCCCCCCGACCCAGTACTTC.

This clone has a handful of counts. The CDR3 spells CASSREGGGDMALHF. The CDR3 DNA reads as TGCGCCAGCAGCCGGGAAGGAGGGGGGGATATGGCCCTCCACTTT. V usage is TRBV5-1 and J usage is TRBJ1-6; TRBD1 might be the D (6 bases). There are 15 residues in the CDR3. V lost 4 bases to trimming and J lost 14 bases, with 22 bases between them. CDR1 and CDR2 (germline): SGHRS, YFSETQ.

V gene TRBV11-2 combines with J gene TRBJ1-5, with D perhaps matching TRBD1 (5 bases). CDR1 and CDR2 (germline): SGHAT, FQNNGV. This CDR3 comprises 13 residues. V dropped 4 bases and J dropped 5 bases, with 9 bases sitting between them. This CDR3 is CASSYPGHQPQHF. CDR3 DNA: TGTGCCAGCAGCTATCCAGGGCATCAGCCCCAGCATTTT.

This chain connects TRBV15 to TRBJ1-3; 7 bases map to TRBD1. This CDR3 has 21 amino acids. V dropped 0 bases and J dropped 0; count of bases not matched to a gene: 17. The germline V gene encodes CDR1 LNHNV and CDR2 YYDKDF (reference sequence). CDR3 coding DNA: TGTGCCACCAGCAGAGATTCCGTAGGAAGATGGACAGGATCCTCTGGAAACACCATATATTTT. Its translation is CATSRDSVGRWTGSSGNTIYF.

The chain couples TRBV4-3 to TRBJ1-5, with TRBD1 identical over 7 bases. This CDR3 comprises 15 residues. Germline trimming cut 0 bases from V and 6 bases from J; bases unmatched to any gene: 5. From germline, CDR1 is LGHNA and CDR2 YSLEER. CDR3 DNA: TGCGCCAGCAGCCAAGAACGACAGGGCGGTCAGCCCCAGCATTTT. It specifies CASSQERQGGQPQHF.

The genes are TRBV7-9 and TRBJ2-3; 11 bases are a match to TRBD2. Germline V gene sequence: CDR1 SEHNR, CDR2 FQNEAQ (reference sequence). V shed 2 bases and J 4 bases; nucleotides not matched to a gene: 14. The CDR3 runs to 19 residues. CDR3 sequence reads: CASSLLTSGGLAESDTQYF. The CDR3 bases are TGTGCCAGCAGCTTACTCACTAGCGGGGGCCTGGCAGAGTCAGATACGCAGTATTTT. The full variable domain, with the rest looked up from reference TRBV7-9 and TRBJ2-3, is DTGVSQNPRHKITKRGQNVTFRCDPISEHNRLYWYRQTLGQGPEFLTYFQNEAQLEKSRLLSDRFSAERPKGSFSTLEIQRTEQGDSAMYLCASSLLTSGGLAESDTQYFGPGTRLTVL.

This clone occurred a few times. The chain recombines TRBV19 with TRBJ2-1; 12 positions match TRBD2. V dropped 1 base and J dropped 3; count of bases not matched to a gene: 4. The CDR3 length is 17 residues. Germline CDR1 is LNHDA and CDR2 is SQIVND (reference sequence). CDR3 residues: CASSIVWTSGNYNEQFF. The CDR3 DNA follows: TGTGCCAGTAGTATAGTCTGGACTAGCGGGAACTACAATGAGCAGTTCTTC.

The table lists this clone with a few counts. V and J are TRBV6-6 and TRBJ2-2; 7 bases are shared with TRBD2. This CDR3 comprises 16 residues. Germline V gene data show CDR1 as MNHNY and CDR2 as SVGAGI (reference sequence). The J segment lost 4 bases and the V segment lost 6 bases, leaving 11 bases of the junction unmatched. CDR3 nucleotides: TGTGCCAGCAGCAATCGGGCGGGAGCGGGCACCGGGGAGCTGTTTTTT. Its translation is CASSNRAGAGTGELFF.